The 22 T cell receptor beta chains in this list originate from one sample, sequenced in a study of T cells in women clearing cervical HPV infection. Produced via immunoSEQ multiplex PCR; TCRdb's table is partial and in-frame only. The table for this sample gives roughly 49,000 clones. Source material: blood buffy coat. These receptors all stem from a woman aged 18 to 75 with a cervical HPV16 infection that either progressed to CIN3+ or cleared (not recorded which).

The covered CDR3 bases are TGTGCCAGCAGCTACGGACAGGTTGCCAAAAACATT. This gives the protein CASSYGQVAKNI. The CDR3 as a whole reads CASSYGQVAKNIQYF. This chain links TRBV5-4 with TRBJ2-4; 7 positions agree with TRBD1. The read halts 3 residues ahead of the CDR3 end, with the missing end drawn from the germline J gene. The CDR3 has 15 amino acids. V shed 3 bases, J shed 1 base, and the junction held 4 bases outside the gene matches. CDR1 is SGHNT, CDR2 YYREEE, per germline (reference sequence).

The chain's CDR3 is CAGQRGAGTQYF. The part of the CDR3 DNA that was read is TGTGCCGGACAGCGGGGGGCCGGGACG. The chain couples TRBV2 to TRBJ2-3, with TRBD2 identical over 9 bases. Coverage ceases 3 residues before the CDR3 finishes, and the germline J gene fills in the end. Per the germline V gene, CDR1 is SNHLY and CDR2 is FYNNEI. The CDR3 is 12 residues long.

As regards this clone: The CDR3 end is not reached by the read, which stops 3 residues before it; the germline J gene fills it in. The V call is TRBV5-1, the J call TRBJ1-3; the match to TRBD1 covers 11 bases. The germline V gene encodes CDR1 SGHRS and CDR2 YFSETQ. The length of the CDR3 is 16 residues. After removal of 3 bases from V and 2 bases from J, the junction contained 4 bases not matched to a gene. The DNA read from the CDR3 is TGCGCCAGCAGCTCTGGGGACAGGGGGGCTGGAAACACC. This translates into CASSSGDRGAGNT. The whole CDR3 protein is CASSSGDRGAGNTIYF. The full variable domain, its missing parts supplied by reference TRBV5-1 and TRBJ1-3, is KAGVTQTPRYLIKTRGQQVTLSCSPISGHRSVSWYQQTPGQGLQFLFEYFSETQRNKGNFPGRFSGRQFSNSRSEMNVSTLELGDSALYLCASSSGDRGAGNTIYFGEGSWLTVV.

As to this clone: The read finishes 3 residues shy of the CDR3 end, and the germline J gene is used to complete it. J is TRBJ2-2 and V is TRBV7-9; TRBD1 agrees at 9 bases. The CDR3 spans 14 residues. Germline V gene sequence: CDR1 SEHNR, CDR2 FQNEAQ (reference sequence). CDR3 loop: CASSLDRGREKLFF. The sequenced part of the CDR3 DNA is TGTGCCAGCAGCTTAGACAGGGGGCGTGAAAAG.

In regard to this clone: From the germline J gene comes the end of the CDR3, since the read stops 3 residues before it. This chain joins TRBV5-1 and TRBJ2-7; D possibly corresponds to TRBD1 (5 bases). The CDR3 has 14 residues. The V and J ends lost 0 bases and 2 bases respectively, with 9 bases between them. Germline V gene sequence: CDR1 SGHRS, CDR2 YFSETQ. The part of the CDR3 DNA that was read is TGCGCCAGCAGCTTGGAAGGGGCTGCCTACGAG. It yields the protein CASSLEGAAYE. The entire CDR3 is CASSLEGAAYEQYF.

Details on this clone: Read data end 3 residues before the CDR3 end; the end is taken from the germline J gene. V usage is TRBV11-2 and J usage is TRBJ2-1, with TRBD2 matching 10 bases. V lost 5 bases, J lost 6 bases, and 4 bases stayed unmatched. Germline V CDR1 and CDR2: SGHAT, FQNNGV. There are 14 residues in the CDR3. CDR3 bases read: TGTGCCAGCAGCCCGAGACTAGCGGGCAATGAG. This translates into CASSPRLAGNE. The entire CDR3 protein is CASSPRLAGNEQFF. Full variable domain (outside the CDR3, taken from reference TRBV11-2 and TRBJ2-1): EAGVAQSPRYKIIEKRQSVAFWCNPISGHATLYWYQQILGQGPKLLIQFQNNGVVDDSQLPKDRFSAERLKGVDSTLKIQPAKLEDSAVYLCASSPRLAGNEQFFGPGTRLTVL.

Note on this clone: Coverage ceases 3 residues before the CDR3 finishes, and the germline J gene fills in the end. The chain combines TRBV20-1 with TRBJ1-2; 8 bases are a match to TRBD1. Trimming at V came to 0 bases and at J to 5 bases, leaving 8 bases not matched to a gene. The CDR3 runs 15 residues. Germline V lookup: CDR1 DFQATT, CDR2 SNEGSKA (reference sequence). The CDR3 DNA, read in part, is TGCAGTGCTAGAGAGACGGGGACAGGACTATATGGC. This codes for CSARETGTGLYG. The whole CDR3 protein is CSARETGTGLYGYTF.

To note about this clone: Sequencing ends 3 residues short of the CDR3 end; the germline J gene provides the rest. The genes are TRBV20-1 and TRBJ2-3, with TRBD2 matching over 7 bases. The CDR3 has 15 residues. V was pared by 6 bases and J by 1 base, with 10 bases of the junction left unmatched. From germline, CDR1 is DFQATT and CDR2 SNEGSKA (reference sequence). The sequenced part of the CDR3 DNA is TGCAGTGCCGGGAGGCGAGATAGCGGCACAGATACG. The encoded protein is CSAGRRDSGTDT. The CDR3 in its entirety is CSAGRRDSGTDTQYF.

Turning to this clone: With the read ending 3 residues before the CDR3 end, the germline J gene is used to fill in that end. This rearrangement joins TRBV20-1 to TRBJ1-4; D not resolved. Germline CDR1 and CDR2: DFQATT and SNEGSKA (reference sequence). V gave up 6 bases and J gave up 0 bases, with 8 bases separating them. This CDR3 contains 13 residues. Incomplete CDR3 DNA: TGCAGTGCCGCGGGTACAACTAATGAAAAA. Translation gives CSAAGTTNEK. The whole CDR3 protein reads CSAAGTTNEKLFF.

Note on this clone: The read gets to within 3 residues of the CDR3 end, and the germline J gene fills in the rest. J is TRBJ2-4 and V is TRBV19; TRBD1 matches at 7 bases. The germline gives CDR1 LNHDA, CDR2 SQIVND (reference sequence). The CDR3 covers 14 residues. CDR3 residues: CASSATGPYYGQYF. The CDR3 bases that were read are TGTGCCAGTAGTGCGACAGGGCCCTACTATGGT.

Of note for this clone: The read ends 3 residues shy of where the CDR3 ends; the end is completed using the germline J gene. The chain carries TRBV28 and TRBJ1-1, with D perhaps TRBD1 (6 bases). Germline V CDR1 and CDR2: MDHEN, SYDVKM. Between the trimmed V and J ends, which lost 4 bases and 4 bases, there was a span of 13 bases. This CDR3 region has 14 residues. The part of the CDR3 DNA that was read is TGTGCCAGCAGTTACTTAGGGGGAGGCACTGAA. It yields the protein CASSYLGGGTE. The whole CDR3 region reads CASSYLGGGTEAFF.

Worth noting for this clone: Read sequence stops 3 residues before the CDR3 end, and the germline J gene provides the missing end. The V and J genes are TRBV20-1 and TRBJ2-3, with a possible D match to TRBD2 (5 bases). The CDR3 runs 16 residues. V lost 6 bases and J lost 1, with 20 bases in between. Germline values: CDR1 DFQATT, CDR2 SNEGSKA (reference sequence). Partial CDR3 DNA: TGCAGTGCCAACGTCGATCGAGGGCCAGGCACAGATACG. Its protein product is CSANVDRGPGTDT. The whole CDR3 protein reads CSANVDRGPGTDTQYF.

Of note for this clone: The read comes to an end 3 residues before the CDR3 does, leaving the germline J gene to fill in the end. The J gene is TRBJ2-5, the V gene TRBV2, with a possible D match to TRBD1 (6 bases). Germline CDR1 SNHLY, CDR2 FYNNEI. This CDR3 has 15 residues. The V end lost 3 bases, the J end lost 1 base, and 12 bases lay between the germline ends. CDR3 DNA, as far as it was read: TGTGCCAGCAGTGACAGGGGCCAAATCCAAGAGACC. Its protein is CASSDRGQIQET. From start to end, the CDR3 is CASSDRGQIQETQYF.

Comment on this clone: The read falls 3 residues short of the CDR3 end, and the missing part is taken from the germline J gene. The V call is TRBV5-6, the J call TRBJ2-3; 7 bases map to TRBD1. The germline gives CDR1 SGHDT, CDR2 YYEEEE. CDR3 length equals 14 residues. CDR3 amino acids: CASSSTGVRETQYF. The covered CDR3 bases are TGTGCCAGCAGCTCAACAGGGGTCCGAGAGACG.

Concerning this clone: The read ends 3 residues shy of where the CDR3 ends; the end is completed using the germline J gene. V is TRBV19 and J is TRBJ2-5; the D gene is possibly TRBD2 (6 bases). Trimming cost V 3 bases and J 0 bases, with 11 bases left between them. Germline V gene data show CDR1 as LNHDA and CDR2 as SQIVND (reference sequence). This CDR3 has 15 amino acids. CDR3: CASSIRGKYQETQYF. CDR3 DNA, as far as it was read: TGTGCCAGTAGTATTCGGGGGAAGTACCAAGAGACC.

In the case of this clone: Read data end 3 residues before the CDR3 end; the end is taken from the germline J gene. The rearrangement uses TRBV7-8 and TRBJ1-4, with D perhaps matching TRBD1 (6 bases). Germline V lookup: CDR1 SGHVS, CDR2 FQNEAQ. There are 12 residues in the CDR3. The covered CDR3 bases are TGTGCCAGCAGCCCGGACAGTTCACCA. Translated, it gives CASSPDSSP. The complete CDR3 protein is CASSPDSSPLFF.

The CDR3 DNA, read in part, is TGTGCCAGCAGTGAAGGGGGGGGCCAGCCC. Its protein product is CASSEGGGQP. The complete CDR3 reads CASSEGGGQPQHF. This chain links TRBV6-1 with TRBJ1-5; perhaps TRBD1 as D (6 bases). The read halts 3 residues ahead of the CDR3 end, with the missing end drawn from the germline J gene. Trimming took 1 base from V and 7 from J, leaving 8 bases between them. The CDR3 loop spans 13 amino acids. Per the germline V gene, CDR1 is MNHNS and CDR2 is SASEGT.

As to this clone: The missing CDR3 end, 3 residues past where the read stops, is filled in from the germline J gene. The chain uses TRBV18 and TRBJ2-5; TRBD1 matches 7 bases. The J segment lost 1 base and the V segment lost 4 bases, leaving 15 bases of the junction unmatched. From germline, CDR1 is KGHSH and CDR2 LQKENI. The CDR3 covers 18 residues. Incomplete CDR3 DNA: TGTGCCAGCTCACTAACTCCCGGGACAGCGGAACGCCAAGAGACC. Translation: CASSLTPGTAERQET. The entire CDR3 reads CASSLTPGTAERQETQYF.

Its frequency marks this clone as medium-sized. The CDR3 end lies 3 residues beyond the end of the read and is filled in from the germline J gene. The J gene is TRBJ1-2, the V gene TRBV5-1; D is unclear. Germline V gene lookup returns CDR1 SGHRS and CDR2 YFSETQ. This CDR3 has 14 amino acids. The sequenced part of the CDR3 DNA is TGCGCCAGCAGCCCTGGGTTCTCTTCAGGCAGC. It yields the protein CASSPGFSSGS. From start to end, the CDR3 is CASSPGFSSGSYTF. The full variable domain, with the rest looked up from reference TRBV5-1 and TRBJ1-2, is KAGVTQTPRYLIKTRGQQVTLSCSPISGHRSVSWYQQTPGQGLQFLFEYFSETQRNKGNFPGRFSGRQFSNSRSEMNVSTLELGDSALYLCASSPGFSSGSYTFGSGTRLTVV.

This CDR3 is CASSQLGLVAQYF. Partial CDR3 DNA: TGCGCCAGCAGCCAATTGGGGCTCGTGGCG. The rearrangement uses TRBV4-1 and TRBJ2-3; D may be TRBD1 (5 bases). The read terminates 3 residues ahead of where the CDR3 ends, so the germline J gene completes it. CDR3 size: 13 residues. Germline CDR1 and CDR2: MGHRA and YSYEKL.

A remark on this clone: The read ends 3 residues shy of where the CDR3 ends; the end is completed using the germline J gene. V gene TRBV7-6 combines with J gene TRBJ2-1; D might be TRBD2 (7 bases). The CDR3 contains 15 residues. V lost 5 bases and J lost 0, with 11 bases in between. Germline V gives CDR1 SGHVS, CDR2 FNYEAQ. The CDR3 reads CASSLGGASYNEQFF. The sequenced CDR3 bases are TGTGCCAGCAGCCTGGGGGGGGCCTCCTACAATGAG.

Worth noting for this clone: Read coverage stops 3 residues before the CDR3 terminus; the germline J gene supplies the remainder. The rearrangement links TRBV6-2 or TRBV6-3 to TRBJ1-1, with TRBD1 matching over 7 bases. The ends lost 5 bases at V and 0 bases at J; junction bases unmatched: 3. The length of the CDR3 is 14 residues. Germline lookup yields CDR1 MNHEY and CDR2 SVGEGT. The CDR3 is CASSQQGLNTEAFF. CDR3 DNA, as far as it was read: TGTGCCAGCAGTCAACAGGGGTTGAACACTGAA.